A single sample is the source of the 10 T cell receptor beta chains below, sequenced in a study of T cells in Graves' hyperthyroidism and ophthalmopathy. Amplified TCR beta CDR3 regions derived from RNA transcripts. First-round RT-PCR of the TCR CDR3 relied on the HTBI primer set. TCRdb passed the multiplex PCR reads through MiXCR, listing each CDR3 protein once. The sample includes about 290,000 distinct CDR3 sequences, approximately 15% of them seen just once. Sequences were obtained from blood. The receptors derive from an older woman with Graves' ophthalmopathy.

The chain combines TRBV19 with TRBJ2-4, with D maybe TRBD2 (6 bases). The CDR3 has 13 amino acids. Germline CDR1 is LNHDA and CDR2 is SQIVND (reference sequence). Between the trimmed V and J ends, which lost 4 bases and 5 bases, there was a span of 9 bases. As DNA, the CDR3 is TGTGCCAGTAGTAGCAGGGAGGAAAACATTCAGTACTTC. It translates to CASSSREENIQYF. The full variable domain, with the rest looked up from reference TRBV19 and TRBJ2-4, is DGGITQSPKYLFRKEGQNVTLSCEQNLNHDAMYWYRQDPGQGLRLIYYSQIVNDFQKGDIAEGYSVSREKKESFPLTVTSAQKNPTAFYLCASSSREENIQYFGAGTRLSVL.

The CDR3 coding sequence is TGTGCCAGCAGCTTGGATGCGGGGGTCGGGAATACGCAGTATTTT. Translating it yields CASSLDAGVGNTQYF. The V and J genes are TRBV5-4 and TRBJ2-3; TRBD2 matches 7 bases. The germline CDR1 and CDR2 sequences are SGHNT and YYREEE (reference sequence). V gave up 0 bases and J gave up 7 bases; unmatched junction bases: 8. The CDR3 is 15 residues long.

In this sample, this clonotype turned up many times. This rearrangement joins TRBV7-2 to TRBJ1-4; D gene unclear. This CDR3 contains 15 residues. Germline V gives CDR1 SGHTA, CDR2 FQGNSA. Trimming pared 4 bases from V and 8 bases from J, leaving 17 bases between. This CDR3 reads CASSYTTSLGEKLFF. In DNA form, the CDR3 reads TGTGCCAGCAGCTATACGACATCCCTGGGGGAAAAACTGTTTTTT.

This chain links TRBV4-2 with TRBJ2-3; 9 bases fit TRBD2. The V gene end was trimmed by 10 bases and the J gene end by 2 bases; junction bases not matched to a gene: 7. Germline loops: CDR1 LGHNA, CDR2 YNFKEQ. CDR3 length: 14 residues. The CDR3 protein is CATSSGRPTDTQYF. CDR3 DNA sequence: TGTGCCACCAGTAGCGGGAGACCCACAGATACGCAGTATTTT.

The V gene is TRBV9, the J gene TRBJ2-7; D not resolved. Trimming left V 4 bases short and J 2 bases short, with 10 bases between. The CDR3 loop spans 13 amino acids. The germline gives CDR1 SGDLS, CDR2 YYNGEE. As DNA, the CDR3 is TGTGCCAGCAGCAGGGCCCTGGCCTACGAGCAGTACTTC. Protein product: CASSRALAYEQYF.

This clonotype has just a few counts. The chain recombines TRBV12-5 with TRBJ1-4; D is unclear. This CDR3 is built from 17 residues. V lost 0 bases to trimming and J lost 0 bases, with 11 bases between them. Germline loops: CDR1 LGHNT, CDR2 FRNRAP. Here the CDR3 reads CASGLVIWEATNEKLFF. CDR3 DNA: TGTGCTAGTGGTTTGGTGATCTGGGAAGCAACTAATGAAAAACTGTTTTTT.

This clonotype was seen ten or more times. The chain uses TRBV7-9 and TRBJ2-5, with D perhaps TRBD1 (6 bases). CDR3 length: 12 amino acids. Germline values: CDR1 SEHNR, CDR2 FQNEAQ (reference sequence). The CDR3 DNA is TGTGCGGGGGCCCGGGCACAAGAGACCCAGTACTTC. Translating gives CAGARAQETQYF. Based on the CDR3 plus reference TRBV7-9 and TRBJ2-5, the full variable domain is DTGVSQNPRHKITKRGQNVTFRCDPISEHNRLYWYRQTLGQGPEFLTYFQNEAQLEKSRLLSDRFSAERPKGSFSTLEIQRTEQGDSAMYLCAGARAQETQYFGPGTRLLVL.

This clonotype appeared a few times. The V and J genes are TRBV5-6 and TRBJ2-5, with 9 bases lining up with TRBD1. This CDR3 comprises 18 residues. Germline CDR1 reads SGHDT; CDR2 reads YYEEEE. The V and J ends lost 3 bases and 5 bases, in that order; junction bases with no gene match: 17. CDR3 sequence: CASSSEGGTGGIAETQYF. The DNA for the CDR3 is TGTGCCAGCAGCTCCGAGGGCGGTACAGGGGGCATCGCGGAGACCCAGTACTTC.

The chain employs TRBV29-1 and TRBJ2-3; 9 nucleotides agree with TRBD2. With 1 base clipped from V and 1 base from J, the junction kept 0 bases outside the gene matches. This CDR3 is 14 amino acids long. CDR1 and CDR2 (germline): SQVTM, ANQGSEA. CDR3: CSVEGLAGTDTQYF. The DNA for the CDR3 is TGCAGCGTTGAAGGACTAGCGGGCACAGATACGCAGTATTTT.

This clonotype was seen repeatedly, ten times or more. The rearrangement links TRBV7-2 to TRBJ2-7, with TRBD1 matching 7 bases. Trimming removed 5 bases from V and 5 bases from J; junction bases left unmatched: 12. The CDR3 contains 15 residues. Germline V gene lookup returns CDR1 SGHTA and CDR2 FQGNSA. The chain's CDR3 is CASSKTGVVSNEQYF. The DNA for the CDR3 is TGTGCCAGCAGCAAAACAGGGGTTGTGTCCAACGAGCAGTACTTC.